This T cell receptor (beta chain) was identified during a study of T cells in localized non-small cell lung cancer (dated by TCRdb to 2019 to 2021). A note on the overall study: Comparing tumors with uninvolved tumor-adjacent lungs, the study looked at the T cell repertoires of fewer than 250 patients with early-stage NSCLC. The cohort comprised approximately 240 treatment-naïve NSCLC patients with resected, localized lung tumors. NSCLC patients had a mean age of approximately 72 years, and 120 to 150 were male and about 110 female.

The CDR3 runs 15 residues from the cysteine to the phenylalanine. Only CDR3 DNA remains: 45 bases, in frame from the first base. Via the germline V gene, CDR1 is SGHTA and CDR2 FQGNSA. Between the V and J ends, shortened by 8 bases and 2 bases respectively, the junction contains 19 bases. To note about this clone: Its antigen has not been determined. Per-base quality was not reported, and no clone a single base away is much larger than it.

At diagnosis, peripheral blood, uninvolved tumor-adjacent lung and tumor were collected and stored as a combination of fresh-frozen and FFPE material. For TCR repertoire profiling, blood samples were analyzed as peripheral blood mononuclear cells. The immunoSEQ Assay was used to sequence TCR beta CDR3 regions from DNA. As for the original processing: To compute T cell density, TCR beta template counts were normalized to usable DNA, which was estimated by amplifying housekeeping genes. Richness was estimated with the preseqR package, extrapolating to 400,000 templates for PBMC samples and 120,000 templates for tissue samples. Clonality was defined by subtracting Pielou's evenness from one. Tissue-enriched TCRs were identified by differential abundance testing using productive amino-acid clonotypes, minimum total count 5 and alpha 0.1. The Jaccard Index and the Morisita Overlap Index were used to measure repertoire overlap between compartments. GLIPH clustered TCR beta CDR3s with public tetramer-defined viral CDR3s; viral motifs required at least three viral sequences plus V-gene enrichment. The source is immuneACCESS, and TCRdb retained only in-frame sequences with V and J called. Part of the clones is not carried over; for the studies checked, unresolved V genes explain less than half of this, and the remainder is unexplained. The V and J calls and clone size come from that table; D and trimming were worked out from the DNA. The table for this sample lists roughly 40,000 clones; around 86% of them were counted only once. The top ten constitute under 7.5% of the sample.

Results the study describes overall, beyond this receptor: A median of about 55 of the top 100 tumor clones were detected in paired uninvolved adjacent lung, and some 28 of these tumor clones were also found among the top 100 clones of the paired uninvolved adjacent lung. The highest T cell clonality was observed in uninvolved tumor-adjacent lung, where clonality exceeded that of tumor, suggesting that antigenic responses were more focused in uninvolved tumor-adjacent lung. Because multi-region tumor sequencing was not performed, intratumor heterogeneity could not be ruled out. Longer overall survival was associated with higher blood T cell density, whereas shorter survival was associated with higher adjacent-lung clonality. Because the study design was exploratory, TCR variables were selected using unadjusted p-values without false-discovery rate correction.

Source: peripheral blood mononuclear cells, taken before any cancer treatment. In this chain, TRBV7-2 is recombined with TRBJ2-7; TRBD1 is possibly the D segment (6 matching bases). The receptor was derived from a male donor older than 55 with stage II lung adenocarcinoma. The sequenced DNA is TGTGCCAGCCTCCAAGGTCCAGGACAGCCCTACGAGCAGTACTTC. Its product reads: CASLQGPGQPYEQYF. Supplemented by the reference TRBV7-2 and TRBJ2-7 proteins around the CDR3, the complete variable domain is GAGVSQSPSNKVTEKGKDVELRCDPISGHTALYWYRQSLGQGLEFLIYFQGNSAPDKSGLPSDRFSAERTGGSVSTLTIQRTQQEDSAVYLCASLQGPGQPYEQYFGPGTRLTVT.